This T cell receptor beta chain was documented in a study of beta chain features in type 1 diabetes. V lost 1 base and J lost 3, with 9 bases in between. This CDR3 has 14 residues. In germline, CDR1 is SEHNR, CDR2 FQNEAQ (reference sequence). Investigators reverse transcribed all isolated RNA, so they sequenced expressed TCRB transcripts. Roughly 3.6 million reads per sample were averaged for naive, central memory and regulatory samples. This table comes from immunoSEQ multiplex PCR, and its TCRdb copy is limited to in-frame clones, with some not included. Here the sample spans more than 350,000 clones, 10% to 12% being singletons. This clone was counted between two and nine times. In total, each donor contributed a single heparinised blood draw that averaged approximately 0.12 L. Staining for CD45RO/CCR7/CD25/CD127/CD95/CD27 allowed sorting of CD4+ naive, central memory, regulatory and stem cell-like memory cells.

Material: naive CD4+ T cells from blood. This TCR came from a woman between 18 and 29 years old in good health. The rearrangement joins TRBV7-9 to TRBJ2-5; TRBD1 is a possible D gene (5 bases). The chain's CDR3 is CASSLVLQEETQYF. In DNA, the CDR3 is TGTGCCAGCAGCTTAGTTTTACAGGAAGAGACCCAGTACTTC.